The rows below give T cell receptor beta chains drawn from one sample of a study of T-cell reconstitution after alpha-beta-depleted transplantation in children. MiXCR was run by TCRdb on the PCR reads, yielding one entry per CDR3 protein. The sample has fewer than 550,000 distinct CDR3 sequences; about an eighth are singletons. Specimen: PBMCs, mostly from graft donor cells, collected 180 days after TCRalphabeta/CD19-depleted stem cell transplant. These receptors came from a female patient between 2 and 15 years old who had a stem cell transplant for aplastic anemia, so the T cells may come from the graft donor. Each CDR3 is given with its conserved first and last residue. The order of the fields is CDR3 DNA, CDR3 protein, J gene, CDR3 length, V gene, clone size, D gene. D genes are given only for firm matches. Rows give clone size only sometimes, using once, few, many, or a class for an expanded clone.

cdr3_nt: TGTGCCAGCAGTCCCCAACCCTTTAGCGGGAGATACAATGAGCAGTTCTTC; cdr3_aa: CASSPQPFSGRYNEQFF; j_call: TRBJ2-1; cdr3_length: 17; v_call: TRBV12-3/TRBV12-4; clone_size: NA; d_call: TRBD2
cdr3_nt: TGTGCCAGCAGTTACACGGGGACAGGTCGCGAGTTCTTC; cdr3_aa: CASSYTGTGREFF; j_call: TRBJ2-1; cdr3_length: 13; v_call: TRBV6-2/TRBV6-3; clone_size: few; d_call: TRBD1
cdr3_nt: TGTGCCAGCAGCCCCGGTCAGGACACAGATACGCAGTATTTT; cdr3_aa: CASSPGQDTDTQYF; j_call: TRBJ2-3; cdr3_length: 14; v_call: TRBV28; clone_size: many; d_call: NA
cdr3_nt: TGTGCCAGCAGTTGGGGCCGTAGGACTAATGAAAAACTGTTTTTT; cdr3_aa: CASSWGRRTNEKLFF; j_call: TRBJ1-4; cdr3_length: 15; v_call: TRBV12-3/TRBV12-4; clone_size: NA; d_call: NA
cdr3_nt: TGTGCCAGCAGTCCCCTGGGCAGCCGCACAGATACGCAGTATTTT; cdr3_aa: CASSPLGSRTDTQYF; j_call: TRBJ2-3; cdr3_length: 15; v_call: TRBV19; clone_size: few; d_call: NA
cdr3_nt: TGCGCCAGCAGCCAAGACGGACTTCGAGGGTGGGGCACTGAAGCTTTCTTT; cdr3_aa: CASSQDGLRGWGTEAFF; j_call: TRBJ1-1; cdr3_length: 17; v_call: TRBV4-1; clone_size: few; d_call: NA
cdr3_nt: TGTGCCAGCACATATCGGGGACTAGCGGGTGCCGGGGAGCTGTTTTTT; cdr3_aa: CASTYRGLAGAGELFF; j_call: TRBJ2-2; cdr3_length: 16; v_call: TRBV19; clone_size: NA; d_call: TRBD2
cdr3_nt: TGTGCCAGTACTACGGGGACGCCCGTAAAGGACACTGAAGCTTTCTTT; cdr3_aa: CASTTGTPVKDTEAFF; j_call: TRBJ1-1; cdr3_length: 16; v_call: TRBV15; clone_size: few; d_call: NA
cdr3_nt: TGTGCCAGCAGAACTAGCGGCAGCTCCTACGAGCAGTACTTC; cdr3_aa: CASRTSGSSYEQYF; j_call: TRBJ2-7; cdr3_length: 14; v_call: TRBV6-2/TRBV6-3; clone_size: NA; d_call: TRBD2
cdr3_nt: TGCGCCAGCAGCTTGGAAAGGGGGGGTGACGAGGCTTTCTTT; cdr3_aa: CASSLERGGDEAFF; j_call: TRBJ1-1; cdr3_length: 14; v_call: TRBV5-1; clone_size: few; d_call: NA
cdr3_nt: TGTGCCAGCAGTGAAGCACTAACTTCCTACGAGCAGTACTTC; cdr3_aa: CASSEALTSYEQYF; j_call: TRBJ2-7; cdr3_length: 14; v_call: TRBV6-1; clone_size: NA; d_call: NA
cdr3_nt: TGTGCCAGCAGCTTAGGGACTAGCGGCTACGAGCAGTACTTC; cdr3_aa: CASSLGTSGYEQYF; j_call: TRBJ2-7; cdr3_length: 14; v_call: TRBV5-1; clone_size: many; d_call: TRBD2
cdr3_nt: TGTGCCAGCAGCTTAGCGATGAGCACAGATACGCAGTATTTT; cdr3_aa: CASSLAMSTDTQYF; j_call: TRBJ2-3; cdr3_length: 14; v_call: TRBV7-6; clone_size: NA; d_call: NA
cdr3_nt: TGTGCCAGCAGCTTACTTGGGTACGGTGAGACCCAGTACTTC; cdr3_aa: CASSLLGYGETQYF; j_call: TRBJ2-5; cdr3_length: 14; v_call: TRBV7-2; clone_size: few; d_call: NA
cdr3_nt: TGTGCCAGCAGCCTTAGAAACGGGGAGCCGTTTTTT; cdr3_aa: CASSLRNGEPFF; j_call: TRBJ2-2; cdr3_length: 12; v_call: TRBV12-3/TRBV12-4; clone_size: NA; d_call: NA
cdr3_nt: TGTGCCAGCAGTTGGGGGACAGGGACCAGCCTAAGGAGCTCCTACGAGCAGTACTTC; cdr3_aa: CASSWGTGTSLRSSYEQYF; j_call: TRBJ2-7; cdr3_length: 19; v_call: TRBV28; clone_size: few; d_call: TRBD1
cdr3_nt: TGCGCCAGCAGCTTAGAAGGAGCGAGGGGGGAGACCCAGTACTTC; cdr3_aa: CASSLEGARGETQYF; j_call: TRBJ2-5; cdr3_length: 15; v_call: TRBV5-1; clone_size: few; d_call: NA
cdr3_nt: TGTGCCAGTTCCGGAGTGGCTGAAGCTTTCTTT; cdr3_aa: CASSGVAEAFF; j_call: TRBJ1-1; cdr3_length: 11; v_call: TRBV12-3/TRBV12-4; clone_size: NA; d_call: NA
cdr3_nt: TGTGCCAGCAGCTTAAAGACTAGCGGGAGGGCTCTTGAGCAGTACTTC; cdr3_aa: CASSLKTSGRALEQYF; j_call: TRBJ2-7; cdr3_length: 16; v_call: TRBV7-2; clone_size: few; d_call: TRBD2
cdr3_nt: TGTGCCAGCAGTTTCGTGGGTAGCGGGGGGGAGTACGAGCAGTACTTC; cdr3_aa: CASSFVGSGGEYEQYF; j_call: TRBJ2-7; cdr3_length: 16; v_call: TRBV28; clone_size: many; d_call: TRBD2
cdr3_nt: TGTGCCAGCTCACCGCTTTGGACAGGGCTACCCTATGGCTACACCTTC; cdr3_aa: CASSPLWTGLPYGYTF; j_call: TRBJ1-2; cdr3_length: 16; v_call: TRBV18; clone_size: few; d_call: TRBD1
cdr3_nt: TGTGCCAGCAGCCCACGGCCCGGGGGTCTTATGAACACTGAAGCTTTCTTT; cdr3_aa: CASSPRPGGLMNTEAFF; j_call: TRBJ1-1; cdr3_length: 17; v_call: TRBV7-9; clone_size: few; d_call: NA
cdr3_nt: TGTGCCAGCAGTTTATTTGGGGGCACCTATAAGCAGTACTTC; cdr3_aa: CASSLFGGTYKQYF; j_call: TRBJ2-7; cdr3_length: 14; v_call: TRBV28; clone_size: NA; d_call: NA
cdr3_nt: TGCAGTGCCGTTCAAACCCCCGGGACAGGGGTTTCACCCCTCCACTTT; cdr3_aa: CSAVQTPGTGVSPLHF; j_call: TRBJ1-6; cdr3_length: 16; v_call: TRBV20-1; clone_size: NA; d_call: TRBD1
cdr3_nt: TGTGCCAGCAGCCAAGATCGTGCAGGGAGCACAGATACGCAGTATTTT; cdr3_aa: CASSQDRAGSTDTQYF; j_call: TRBJ2-3; cdr3_length: 16; v_call: TRBV4-2; clone_size: NA; d_call: NA
cdr3_nt: TGCAGTGCTAGAGGTATGCGAGCGGAAGACCAAGAGACCCAGTACTTC; cdr3_aa: CSARGMRAEDQETQYF; j_call: TRBJ2-5; cdr3_length: 16; v_call: TRBV20-1; clone_size: few; d_call: NA
cdr3_nt: TGTGCCAGCAGGTCTACTAGCGGGACCCTCCTCGAGCAGTACTTC; cdr3_aa: CASRSTSGTLLEQYF; j_call: TRBJ2-7; cdr3_length: 15; v_call: TRBV28; clone_size: few; d_call: TRBD2
cdr3_nt: TGCGCCAGCAGCCAATCTACAGGGGCATTTGGCGAGCAGTACTTC; cdr3_aa: CASSQSTGAFGEQYF; j_call: TRBJ2-7; cdr3_length: 15; v_call: TRBV4-3; clone_size: NA; d_call: TRBD1
cdr3_nt: TGTGCCAGCAGCTTTTTAATTACAGGGGATACGCAGTATTTT; cdr3_aa: CASSFLITGDTQYF; j_call: TRBJ2-3; cdr3_length: 14; v_call: TRBV5-6; clone_size: few; d_call: NA
cdr3_nt: TGTGCCAGCAGCCAGACCGGGACAGAGACCTACGAGCAGTACTTC; cdr3_aa: CASSQTGTETYEQYF; j_call: TRBJ2-7; cdr3_length: 15; v_call: TRBV5-5; clone_size: NA; d_call: TRBD1
cdr3_nt: TGTGCCAGCAGCTTAGTTCCTGGGGGCGGGCGCCCCGACGAGCAGTACTTC; cdr3_aa: CASSLVPGGGRPDEQYF; j_call: TRBJ2-7; cdr3_length: 17; v_call: TRBV7-9; clone_size: many; d_call: NA
cdr3_nt: TGTGCCAGCAGGGGCTGGACAGATACGCAGTATTTT; cdr3_aa: CASRGWTDTQYF; j_call: TRBJ2-3; cdr3_length: 12; v_call: TRBV11-1; clone_size: NA; d_call: NA
cdr3_nt: TGCAGTGCTAGAGATGCCCGGGCCCCAGGGACCTATGGCTACACCTTC; cdr3_aa: CSARDARAPGTYGYTF; j_call: TRBJ1-2; cdr3_length: 16; v_call: TRBV20-1; clone_size: NA; d_call: NA
cdr3_nt: TGTGCCAGCAGCTTGGGGACCCCAGGGCCCCAGCATTTT; cdr3_aa: CASSLGTPGPQHF; j_call: TRBJ1-5; cdr3_length: 13; v_call: TRBV11-3; clone_size: few; d_call: NA
cdr3_nt: TGTGCCACCAGTGATTCACCAGACAGGGAAAATGGCTACACCTTC; cdr3_aa: CATSDSPDRENGYTF; j_call: TRBJ1-2; cdr3_length: 15; v_call: TRBV24-1; clone_size: NA; d_call: TRBD1
cdr3_nt: TGCGCCAGTGGAGGGGGACCACAAGAGACCCAGTACTTC; cdr3_aa: CASGGGPQETQYF; j_call: TRBJ2-5; cdr3_length: 13; v_call: TRBV5-1; clone_size: many; d_call: NA
cdr3_nt: TGTGCCAGCAGCTTAGGCTTGGGAATCAGCGAGACCCAGTACTTC; cdr3_aa: CASSLGLGISETQYF; j_call: TRBJ2-5; cdr3_length: 15; v_call: TRBV7-6; clone_size: NA; d_call: NA
cdr3_nt: TGCAGTGCTATTTGGGTACTAGATTACGAGCAGTACTTC; cdr3_aa: CSAIWVLDYEQYF; j_call: TRBJ2-7; cdr3_length: 13; v_call: TRBV20-1; clone_size: few; d_call: NA
cdr3_nt: TGTGCCAGCAGCGGGCCTGAGATGTCGGGGGGTTTCGGTGGCTACACCTTC; cdr3_aa: CASSGPEMSGGFGGYTF; j_call: TRBJ1-2; cdr3_length: 17; v_call: TRBV9; clone_size: few; d_call: NA
cdr3_nt: TGTGCCAGCAGCAGAGCCGGAGTTAGTCTGGCGACAGATACGCAGTATTTT; cdr3_aa: CASSRAGVSLATDTQYF; j_call: TRBJ2-3; cdr3_length: 17; v_call: TRBV21-1; clone_size: NA; d_call: NA
cdr3_nt: TGCAGTGCTAGAAAAGCAGGGATGGTCACTGAAGCTTTCTTT; cdr3_aa: CSARKAGMVTEAFF; j_call: TRBJ1-1; cdr3_length: 14; v_call: TRBV20-1; clone_size: few; d_call: NA